This T cell receptor beta chain appears in the sequencing data of a study of T cells in women clearing cervical HPV infection. TCRdb's table, derived via immunoSEQ multiplex PCR, lists solely in-frame clones and lacks some. The sample holds 20,000 to 25,000 clones. Germline CDR1 and CDR2: SGHKS and YYEKEE (reference sequence). The CDR3 totals 14 residues. About this clone itself: A junction end diverges from the germline sequence, so it may reflect a read error. The sequenced fragment ends 3 residues before the CDR3 boundary, so the rest is inferred from the germline J gene. The sample has other DNA sequences that encode this CDR3 too.

This receptor was obtained from a woman between 18 and 70 years old with a cervical HPV16 infection that either progressed to CIN3+ or cleared (not recorded which). The chain uses TRBV5-5 and TRBJ1-2; 7 bases are shared with TRBD1. Sequencing used blood buffy coat. CDR3 bases read: TGTGCCAGCAGCCTAAGACAGGGCGACTATGGA. Protein product: CASSLRQGDYG. In full, the CDR3 is CASSLRQGDYGYTF.